The following is a T cell receptor beta chain sequence with its context. Its antigen is undetermined. Clones were read by immunoSEQ multiplex PCR, and TCRdb kept only the in-frame ones, dropping some. This table has under 45,000 clones, roughly 96% appearing once. CDR1 and CDR2 (germline): SGHRS, YFSETQ. There are 14 residues in the CDR3. Trimming took 4 bases from V and 3 from J, leaving 11 bases between them. These data originate in a study of Tregs in tolerant kidney transplant recipients. Study details: Sorting of CD4+CD25+CD127- cells followed approximately three-day belatacept mixed lymphocyte reactions, sometimes with roughly 5-day graft donor restimulation.

The sequencing input was Tregs from blood cultured with allogeneic cells. The V and J genes are TRBV5-1 and TRBJ1-3; D is uncertain. The receptor was isolated from a human donor in good health. The CDR3 nucleotides are TGCGCCAGCAGCGCTAGGGTCGGTGGAAACACCATATATTTT. It yields the protein CASSARVGGNTIYF.